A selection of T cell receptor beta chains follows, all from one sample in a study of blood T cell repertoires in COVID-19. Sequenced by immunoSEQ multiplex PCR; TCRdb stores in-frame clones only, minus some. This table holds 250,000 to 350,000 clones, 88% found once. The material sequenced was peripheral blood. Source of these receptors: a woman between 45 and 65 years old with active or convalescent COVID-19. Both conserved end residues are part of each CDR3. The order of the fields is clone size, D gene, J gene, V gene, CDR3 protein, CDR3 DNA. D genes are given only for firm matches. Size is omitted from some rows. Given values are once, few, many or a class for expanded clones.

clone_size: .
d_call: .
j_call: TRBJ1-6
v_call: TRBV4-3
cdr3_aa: CASSQEGTYNSPLHF
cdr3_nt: TGCGCCAGCAGCCAAGAGGGGACATATAATTCACCCCTCCACTTT

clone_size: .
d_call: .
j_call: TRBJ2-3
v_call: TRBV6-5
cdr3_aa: CASTFTDTQYF
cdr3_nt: TGTGCCAGCACCTTCACAGATACGCAGTATTTT

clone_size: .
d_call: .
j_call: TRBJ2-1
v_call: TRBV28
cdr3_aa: CASSGSYNEQFF
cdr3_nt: TGTGCCAGCAGCGGCTCCTACAATGAGCAGTTCTTC

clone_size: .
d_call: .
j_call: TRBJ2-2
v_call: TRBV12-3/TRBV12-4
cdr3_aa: CASSLGGPGELFF
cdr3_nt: TGTGCCAGCAGCTTAGGGGGGCCCGGGGAGCTGTTTTTT

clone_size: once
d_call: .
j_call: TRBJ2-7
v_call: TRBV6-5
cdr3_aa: CASRRQFPPYEQYF
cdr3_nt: TGTGCCAGCAGGCGGCAGTTTCCTCCCTACGAGCAGTACTTC

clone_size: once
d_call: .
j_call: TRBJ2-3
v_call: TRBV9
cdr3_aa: CASSFRQGTDTQYF
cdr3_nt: TGTGCCAGCAGCTTTCGACAGGGCACAGATACGCAGTATTTT

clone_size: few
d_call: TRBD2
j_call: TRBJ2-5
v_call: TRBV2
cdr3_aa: CASTETSGKETQYF
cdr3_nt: TGTGCCAGCACCGAGACTAGCGGGAAAGAGACCCAGTACTTC

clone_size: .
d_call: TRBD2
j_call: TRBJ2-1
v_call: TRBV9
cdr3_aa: CASSVGWLAAYNEQFF
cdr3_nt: TGTGCCAGCAGCGTAGGTTGGCTAGCGGCCTACAATGAGCAGTTCTTC

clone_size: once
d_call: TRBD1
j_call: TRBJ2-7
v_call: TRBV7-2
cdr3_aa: CASSLADRVVGEMIYEQYF
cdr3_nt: TGTGCCAGCAGCTTAGCGGACAGGGTGGTAGGCGAGATGATCTACGAGCAGTACTTC

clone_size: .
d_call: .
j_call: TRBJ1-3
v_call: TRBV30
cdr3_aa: CAWINLNTIYF
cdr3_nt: TGTGCCTGGATAAACTTAAACACCATATATTTT

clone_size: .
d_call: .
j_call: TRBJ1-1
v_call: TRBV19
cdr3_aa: CASRARGRGTNTEAFF
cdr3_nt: TGTGCCAGTAGGGCGAGGGGTCGGGGGACGAACACTGAAGCTTTCTTT

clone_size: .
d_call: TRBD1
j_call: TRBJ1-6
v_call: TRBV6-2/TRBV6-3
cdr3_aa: CASSNPTGAHSPLHF
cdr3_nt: TGTGCCAGCAGTAACCCGACAGGGGCCCATTCACCCCTCCACTTT

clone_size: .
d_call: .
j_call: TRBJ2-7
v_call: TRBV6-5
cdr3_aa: CASTPRGDFYEQYF
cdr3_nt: TGTGCCAGCACCCCCAGAGGAGATTTCTACGAGCAGTACTTC

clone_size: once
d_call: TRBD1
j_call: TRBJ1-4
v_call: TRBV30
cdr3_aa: CAWSGTGGAEKLFF
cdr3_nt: TGTGCCTGGAGTGGGACAGGGGGCGCTGAAAAACTGTTTTTT

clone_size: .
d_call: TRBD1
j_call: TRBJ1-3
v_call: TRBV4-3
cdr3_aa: CASSQEEGARGNTIYF
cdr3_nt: TGCGCCAGCAGCCAAGAAGAGGGGGCGCGGGGAAACACCATATATTTT

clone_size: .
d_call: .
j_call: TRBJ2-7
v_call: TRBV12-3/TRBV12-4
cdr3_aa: CASSLLDAYEQYF
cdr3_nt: TGTGCCAGCAGTTTACTAGACGCCTACGAGCAGTACTTC

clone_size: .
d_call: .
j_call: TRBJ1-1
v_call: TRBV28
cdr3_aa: CASSVPGAEAFF
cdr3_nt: TGTGCCAGCAGTGTACCGGGAGCCGAAGCTTTCTTT

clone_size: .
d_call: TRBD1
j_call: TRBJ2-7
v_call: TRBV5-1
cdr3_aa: CASSLGGTGTYEQYF
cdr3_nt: TGCGCCAGCAGCTTGGGAGGGACAGGGACCTACGAGCAGTACTTC

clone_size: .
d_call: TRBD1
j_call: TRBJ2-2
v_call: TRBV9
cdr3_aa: CASTPDRVGGGELFF
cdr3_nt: TGTGCCAGCACCCCAGACAGGGTGGGTGGCGGGGAGCTGTTTTTT

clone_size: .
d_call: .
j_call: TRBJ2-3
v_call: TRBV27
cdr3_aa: CASSPTGTDTQYF
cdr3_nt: TGTGCCAGCAGTCCAACGGGGACAGATACGCAGTATTTT

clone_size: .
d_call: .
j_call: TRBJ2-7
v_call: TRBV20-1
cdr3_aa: CSASSPYPGFYEQYF
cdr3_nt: TGCAGTGCTAGTAGCCCCTACCCAGGGTTTTACGAGCAGTACTTC

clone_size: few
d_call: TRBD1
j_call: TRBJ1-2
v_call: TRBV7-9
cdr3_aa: CASSFGTGLSYGYTF
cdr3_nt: TGTGCCAGCAGTTTCGGGACAGGGTTAAGCTATGGCTACACCTTC

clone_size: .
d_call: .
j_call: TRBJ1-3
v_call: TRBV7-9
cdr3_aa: CASSNSTGVSGNTIYF
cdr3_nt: TGTGCCAGCAGCAACTCTACCGGGGTCTCTGGAAACACCATATATTTT

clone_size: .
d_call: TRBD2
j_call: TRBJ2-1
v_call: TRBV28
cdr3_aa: CASSFPSGERGEQFF
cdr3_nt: TGTGCCAGCAGTTTCCCTAGCGGGGAGAGGGGGGAGCAGTTCTTC

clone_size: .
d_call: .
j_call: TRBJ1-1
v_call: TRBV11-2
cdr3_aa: CASSPRIGQLNTEAFF
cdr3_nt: TGTGCCAGCAGCCCCCGAATCGGACAGCTGAACACTGAAGCTTTCTTT

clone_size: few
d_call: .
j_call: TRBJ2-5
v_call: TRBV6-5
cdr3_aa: CASSSGISQETQYF
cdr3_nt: TGTGCCAGCAGCTCAGGGATATCACAAGAGACCCAGTACTTC

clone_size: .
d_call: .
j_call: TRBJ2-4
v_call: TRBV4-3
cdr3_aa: CASRLVGENIQYF
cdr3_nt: TGCGCCAGCCGGCTCGTCGGGGAAAACATTCAGTACTTC

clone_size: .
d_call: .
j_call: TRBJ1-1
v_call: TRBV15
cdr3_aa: CATSRDKEGPNTEAFF
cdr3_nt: TGTGCCACCAGCAGAGATAAGGAGGGACCGAACACTGAAGCTTTCTTT

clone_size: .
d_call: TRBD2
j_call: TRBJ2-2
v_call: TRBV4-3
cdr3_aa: CASSQGIAGGPNTGELFF
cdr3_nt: TGCGCCAGCAGCCAAGGGATAGCGGGGGGCCCCAACACCGGGGAGCTGTTTTTT

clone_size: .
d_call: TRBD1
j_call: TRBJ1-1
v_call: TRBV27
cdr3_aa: CASSRGTGGTEAFF
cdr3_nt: TGTGCCAGCAGTCGAGGGACAGGGGGTACTGAAGCTTTCTTT

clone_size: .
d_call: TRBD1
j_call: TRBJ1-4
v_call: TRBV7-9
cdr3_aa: CASSLWGTGDEKLFF
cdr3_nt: TGTGCCAGCAGCTTATGGGGGACAGGGGACGAAAAACTGTTTTTT

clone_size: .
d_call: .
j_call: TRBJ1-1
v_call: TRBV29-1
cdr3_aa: CSGYGRSTNTEAFF
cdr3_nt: TGCAGCGGATATGGTCGAAGCACGAACACTGAAGCTTTCTTT

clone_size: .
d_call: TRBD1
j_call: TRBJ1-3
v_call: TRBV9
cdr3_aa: CASSGDRGTSGNTIYF
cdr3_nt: TGTGCCAGCAGCGGTGACAGGGGGACGTCTGGAAACACCATATATTTT

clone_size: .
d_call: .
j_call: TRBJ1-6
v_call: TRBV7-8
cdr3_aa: CASSLVAGGSYNSPLHF
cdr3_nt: TGTGCCAGCAGCTTAGTGGCGGGGGGGTCCTATAATTCACCCCTCCACTTT

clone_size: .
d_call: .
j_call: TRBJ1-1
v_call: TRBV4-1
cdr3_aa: CASSQVTRNTEAFF
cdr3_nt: TGCGCCAGCAGCCAGGTCACCAGGAACACTGAAGCTTTCTTT

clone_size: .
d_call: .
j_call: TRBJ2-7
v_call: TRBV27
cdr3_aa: CASRRGGSYEQYF
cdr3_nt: TGTGCCAGCAGAAGGGGAGGCTCCTACGAGCAGTACTTC

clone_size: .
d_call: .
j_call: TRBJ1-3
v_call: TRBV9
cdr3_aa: CASTRTPQGASGNTIYF
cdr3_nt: TGTGCCAGCACCCGAACGCCACAGGGAGCCTCTGGAAACACCATATATTTT

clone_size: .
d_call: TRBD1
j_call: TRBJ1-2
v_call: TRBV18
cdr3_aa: CASSPGQAPRGYTF
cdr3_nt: TGTGCCAGCTCACCGGGACAGGCGCCCAGAGGCTACACCTTC

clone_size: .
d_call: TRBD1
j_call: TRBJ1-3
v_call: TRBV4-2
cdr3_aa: CASSQVNAGGAPGNTIYF
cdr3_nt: TGTGCCAGCAGCCAAGTGAATGCAGGGGGCGCCCCTGGAAACACCATATATTTT

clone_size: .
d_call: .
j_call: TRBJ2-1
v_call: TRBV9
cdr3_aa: CASSPTNLFNNEQFF
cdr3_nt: TGTGCCAGCAGCCCCACTAACTTATTCAACAATGAGCAGTTCTTC

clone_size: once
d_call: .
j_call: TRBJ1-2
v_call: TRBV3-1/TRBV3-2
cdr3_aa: CASSQETGTKLYGYTF
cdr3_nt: TGTGCCAGCAGCCAAGAAACAGGCACAAAACTCTATGGCTACACCTTC

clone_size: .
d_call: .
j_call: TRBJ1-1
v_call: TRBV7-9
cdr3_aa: CASSLMGSEAFF
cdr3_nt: TGTGCCAGCAGCTTGATGGGGAGTGAAGCTTTCTTT